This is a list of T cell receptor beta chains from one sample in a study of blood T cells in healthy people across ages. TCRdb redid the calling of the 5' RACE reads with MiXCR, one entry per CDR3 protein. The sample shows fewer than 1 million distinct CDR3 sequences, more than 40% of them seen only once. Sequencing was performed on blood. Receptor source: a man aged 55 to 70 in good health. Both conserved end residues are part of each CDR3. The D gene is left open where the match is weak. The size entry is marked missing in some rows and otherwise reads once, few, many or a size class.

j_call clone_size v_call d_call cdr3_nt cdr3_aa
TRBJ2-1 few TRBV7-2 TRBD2 TGTGCCAGCAGCTTAGCGAGGGCGGGGGGGCACAATGAGCAGTTCTTC CASSLARAGGHNEQFF
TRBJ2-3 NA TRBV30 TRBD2 TGTGCCTGGAGTGTATTCTCGGCTAGCGGGGGGATTCGCACAGATACGCAGTATTTT CAWSVFSASGGIRTDTQYF
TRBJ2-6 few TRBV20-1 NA TGCAGTGCTAGATGGGTCTCTGGGGCCAACGTCCTGACTTTC CSARWVSGANVLTF
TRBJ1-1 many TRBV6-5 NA TGTGCCAGCAGTACCGGTTCGAACACTGAAGCTTTCTTT CASSTGSNTEAFF
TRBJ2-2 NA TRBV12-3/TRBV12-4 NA TGTGCCAGCAGCCCACAGGGACGAGGGGCCGGGGAGCTGTTTTTT CASSPQGRGAGELFF
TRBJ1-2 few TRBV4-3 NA TGCGCCAGCAGCCAAAGAAGGACGGTCAACTATGGCTACACCTTC CASSQRRTVNYGYTF
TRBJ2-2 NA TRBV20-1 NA TGCAGTGCAACCGGGGCCCCGACAACCGGGGAGCTGTTTTTT CSATGAPTTGELFF
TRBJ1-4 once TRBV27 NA TGTGCCAGCAGTTTGTTCCAGGGGCATGAAAAACTGTTTTTT CASSLFQGHEKLFF
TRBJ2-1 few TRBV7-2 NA TGTGCCAGCAGCTTAGATGGGGGGCGAGGGGCGTATGAGCAGTTCTTC CASSLDGGRGAYEQFF
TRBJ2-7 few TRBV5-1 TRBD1 TGCGCCAGCAGCTTGAGAGGGGGCAGCGAGCAGTACTTC CASSLRGGSEQYF
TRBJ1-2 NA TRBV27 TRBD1 TGTGCCAGCAGTTCGACAGGGGGGCACTATGGCTACACCTTC CASSSTGGHYGYTF
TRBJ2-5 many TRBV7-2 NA TGTGCCAGCAGCTCGTCCAGGGATCTTCGGGAGACCCAGTACTTC CASSSSRDLRETQYF
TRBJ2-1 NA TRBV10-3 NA TGTGCCATCAGCGTCCTACAGGGCAGCTCCTACAATGAGCAGTTCTTC CAISVLQGSSYNEQFF
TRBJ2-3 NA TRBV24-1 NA TGTGCCACCAGTGATACCAGGTACTCGGGGGATACGCAGTATTTT CATSDTRYSGDTQYF
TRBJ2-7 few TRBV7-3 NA TGTGCCAGCAGCTCCCAGGGGGGGGTCTACAATGAGCAGTACTTC CASSSQGGVYNEQYF
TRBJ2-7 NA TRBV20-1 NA TGCAGTGCTCCTCCTCTTAAAATCCCCTACGAGCAGTACTTC CSAPPLKIPYEQYF
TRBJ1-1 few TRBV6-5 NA TGTGCCAGCAGCTACGGGGCTTACACTGAAGCTTTCTTT CASSYGAYTEAFF
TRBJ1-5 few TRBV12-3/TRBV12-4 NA TGTGCCAGCAGTTCAGGGGACCTTAATCAGCCCCAGCATTTT CASSSGDLNQPQHF
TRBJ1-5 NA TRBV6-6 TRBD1 TGTGCCAGCAGTTGGACAGGTCAAACCTATCAGCCCCAGCATTTT CASSWTGQTYQPQHF
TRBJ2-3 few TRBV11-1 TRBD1 TGTGCCAGCAGCTCCGGGACAGGGGCTGGAGATACGCAGTATTTT CASSSGTGAGDTQYF
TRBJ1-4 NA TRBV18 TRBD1 TGTGCCAGCTCACCGGGACAGGCTGATGAAAAACTGTTTTTT CASSPGQADEKLFF
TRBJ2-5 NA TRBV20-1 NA TGCAGTACCTCCATAGGTGGTGAGACCCAGTACTTC CSTSIGGETQYF
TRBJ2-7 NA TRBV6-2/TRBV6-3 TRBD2 TGTGCCAGCAGCACCTCGGGGGGAGTTCCCTACGAGCAGTACTTC CASSTSGGVPYEQYF
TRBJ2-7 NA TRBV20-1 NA TGCAGTGCTATACCAGACGGAGGAACCTACGAGCAGTACTTC CSAIPDGGTYEQYF
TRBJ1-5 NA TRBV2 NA TGTGCCAGCAGTGAATCTCGGGGGATATATCAGCCCCAGCATTTT CASSESRGIYQPQHF
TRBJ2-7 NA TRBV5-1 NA TGCGCCAGCAGCTTCCGGGAGATCCCCTACGAGCAGTACTTC CASSFREIPYEQYF
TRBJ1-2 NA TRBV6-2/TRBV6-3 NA TGTGCCAGCAGTTACGGGCAGAACTATGGCTACACCTTC CASSYGQNYGYTF
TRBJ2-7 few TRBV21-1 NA TGTGCCGTCGGAGGTTTAGGGGACAGCTCCTACGAGCAGTACTTC CAVGGLGDSSYEQYF
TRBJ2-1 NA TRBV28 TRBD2 TGTGCCAGCAGACTGGGACTAGCGGGGACCTACAATGAGCAGTTCTTC CASRLGLAGTYNEQFF
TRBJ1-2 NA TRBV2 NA TGTGCCAGCAGTGAGGCCTTAACAGACCGAGTGAAGGGCTACACCTTC CASSEALTDRVKGYTF
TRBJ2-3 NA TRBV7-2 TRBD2 TGTGCCAGCAGCTCCCCTAGCGGGGGGGCATATACGCAGTATTTT CASSSPSGGAYTQYF
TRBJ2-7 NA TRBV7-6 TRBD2 TGTGCCAGCAGCTTAGCGACTAGCCGTCTTTCCTACGAGCAGTACTTC CASSLATSRLSYEQYF
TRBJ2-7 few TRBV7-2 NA TGTGCCAGCAGCTTAGCATACAGGGACGAGCAGTACTTC CASSLAYRDEQYF
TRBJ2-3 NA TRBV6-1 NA TGTGCCAGCAGTGAAGCGGGGGGGCCGTATTCCACAGATACGCAGTATTTT CASSEAGGPYSTDTQYF
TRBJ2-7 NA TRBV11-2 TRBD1 TGTGCCAGCAGCTTAGGGCAGGGGGCGCGCAATGAGCAGTACTTC CASSLGQGARNEQYF
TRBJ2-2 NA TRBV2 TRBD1 TGTGCCAGCAGGAAGGGACAGACCACCGGGGAGCTGTTTTTT CASRKGQTTGELFF
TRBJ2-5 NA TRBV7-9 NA TGTGCCAGCAGCTTAATCCTAGGGGAGGCGGAGACCCAGTACTTC CASSLILGEAETQYF
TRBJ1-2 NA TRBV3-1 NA TGTGCCAGCAGCCAAGGGTGGGCAGGGATCGGGACTAACTATGGCTACACCTTC CASSQGWAGIGTNYGYTF
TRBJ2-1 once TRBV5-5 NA TGTGCCAGCAGCTTGGCCGGGCAGGGTTGGTCCAATGAGCAGTTCTTC CASSLAGQGWSNEQFF
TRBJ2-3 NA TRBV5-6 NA TGTGCCAGCCGATGGGCGGGGCGCTTATCGGATACGCAGTATTTT CASRWAGRLSDTQYF
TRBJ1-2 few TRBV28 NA TGTGCCAGCAGACAGGAAGCTAACTATGGCTACACCTTC CASRQEANYGYTF
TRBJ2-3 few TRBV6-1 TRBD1 TGTGCCAGCAGCTCCGGGACAGGCACAGATACGCAGTATTTT CASSSGTGTDTQYF
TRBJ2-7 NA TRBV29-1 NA TGCAGCGCCCGACGCGGCCCGGACTACGAGCAGTACTTC CSARRGPDYEQYF
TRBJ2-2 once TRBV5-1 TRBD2 TGCACCAGCAGCTTGCGCCCGGGACTAGCGGAGACCGGGGAGCTGTTTTTT CTSSLRPGLAETGELFF
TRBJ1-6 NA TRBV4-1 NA TGCGCCAGCAGCCGAGATCCCAATTCACCCCTCCACTTT CASSRDPNSPLHF
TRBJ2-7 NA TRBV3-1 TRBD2 TGTGCCAGCAGCCACGTAGGCGGGAGGCGCTACAATGAGCAGTACTTC CASSHVGGRRYNEQYF
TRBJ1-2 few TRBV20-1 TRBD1 TGCAGTGGACCGGGACAGAACTATGGCTACACCTTC CSGPGQNYGYTF
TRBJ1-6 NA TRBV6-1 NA TGTGCCAGCAGCCGCGGGGAACAAAATTCACCCCTCCACTTT CASSRGEQNSPLHF
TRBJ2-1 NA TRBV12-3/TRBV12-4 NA TGTGCCAGCAGTTTGCAGACATACAATGAGCAGTTCTTC CASSLQTYNEQFF
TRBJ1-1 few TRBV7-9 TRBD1 TGTGCCAGCAGCTTAAAACGACAGGGTGTCCCTGAAGCTTTCTTT CASSLKRQGVPEAFF
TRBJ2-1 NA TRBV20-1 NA TGCAGTGCTAGTCCGGACTGGGACAATGAGCAGTTCTTC CSASPDWDNEQFF
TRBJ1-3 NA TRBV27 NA TGTGCCAGCAGTCTCGGACTGTCCTCTGGAAACACCATATATTTT CASSLGLSSGNTIYF
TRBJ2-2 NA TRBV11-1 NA TGTGCCAGCAGCTTAGGGGATGGTGCCGGGGAGCTGTTTTTT CASSLGDGAGELFF
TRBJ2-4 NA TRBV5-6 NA TGTGCCAGCAGTTCCAGGGCGGTACTAGCCAAAAACATTCAGTACTTC CASSSRAVLAKNIQYF